The source of this TCR beta chain is a study of T cell repertoires in cytomegalovirus infection (dated by TCRdb to about 2019). Background on the whole study: Donor HLA type was relevant to the analysis, as public TCR beta signatures indicated carriage of CMV infection together with the matching HLA type. Here is what the overall study found, with its caveats: In both this cohort and an independent cohort of several hundred donors, the cumulative frequency of public TCR beta family members distinguished carriers of CMV infection plus the relevant HLA type. The ex vivo response was dominated by HLA-C-restricted CMV-specific TCR beta clonotypes, which also provided the single most frequent clonotype in two of eight donors.

Sequencing took place on an Illumina HiSeq 1500. TCRdb cleaned the public reads at Q25 with fastp, built clones with MiXCR and kept in-frame beta chains. Duplicate CDR3 protein sequences are folded into a single record with the most common DNA and genes. The sample table lists 150,000 to 160,000 distinct CDR3 sequences, around 24% of them with a count of one. Approximately 11% of the sample goes to the ten largest clones. Points on this clonotype: Its antigen remains unidentified. Nothing much larger sits one base from this clone, and base qualities are not available.

The CDR3 holds 18 amino acids from the cysteine to the phenylalanine. CDR3 DNA only is kept here, 54 bases in frame from base 1. Here V drops 6 bases and J drops 0 bases, and the junction holds 9 bases not matched to any gene. As encoded in the germline V gene (reference sequence), CDR1 is SEHNR while CDR2 is FQNEAQ. The sequence is built from TRBV7-9 and TRBJ2-1, and 12 bases in between align with TRBD2. This clonotype originated in a human donor in good health (CMV status not recorded). Some clones in this sample may be carry-over from other donors' samples. The specimen sequenced was PBMCs. The CDR3: CASRQTSGGHDSYNEQFF. Here is the DNA: TGTGCCAGCAGACAGACTAGCGGGGGTCATGACTCCTACAATGAGCAGTTCTTC.